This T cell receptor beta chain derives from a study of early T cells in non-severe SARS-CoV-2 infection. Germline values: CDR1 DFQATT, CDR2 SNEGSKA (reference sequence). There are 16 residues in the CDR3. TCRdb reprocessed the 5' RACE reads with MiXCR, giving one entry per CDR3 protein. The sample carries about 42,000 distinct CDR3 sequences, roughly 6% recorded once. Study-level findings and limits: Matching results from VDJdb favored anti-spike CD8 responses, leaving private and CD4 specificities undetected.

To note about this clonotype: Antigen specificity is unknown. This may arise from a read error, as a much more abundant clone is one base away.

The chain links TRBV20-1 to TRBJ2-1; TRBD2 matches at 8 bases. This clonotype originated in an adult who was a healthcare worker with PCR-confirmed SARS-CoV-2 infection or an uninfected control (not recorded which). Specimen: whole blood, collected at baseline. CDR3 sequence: CSGRDRTSGSYNEQFF. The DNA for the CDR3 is TGCAGTGGTAGAGATCGTACTAGCGGCTCCTACAATGAGCAGTTCTTC.